This record covers a single T cell receptor beta chain. The antigen is undetermined. Measured with immunoSEQ multiplex PCR; TCRdb has only the in-frame clones, and not every one. The data contain more than 140,000 clones, less than 85% of them singletons. The sample is drawn from a study of radiation and T cells in renal cell carcinoma. Findings and caveats of the study: From baseline, blood top tumor clonotypes peaked at 2 weeks post-radiation.

Germline CDR1 is LNHNV and CDR2 is YYDKDF (reference sequence). The CDR3 has 15 residues. J was trimmed by 8 bases and V by 4 bases; bases with no gene match: 8. Regarding time point: baseline pretreatment blood. The treatment was: 15 Gy SBRT to primary tumor, nephrectomy 4 weeks later. The material sequenced was blood, taken from a patient whose treatment included radiotherapy and nephrectomy. V usage is TRBV15 and J usage is TRBJ1-6, with TRBD1 identical over 7 bases. This receptor was taken from a woman in her 50s with renal cell carcinoma. The CDR3 reads CATSILNQGDSPLHF. The DNA for the CDR3 is TGTGCCACCAGCATACTCAACCAGGGGGATTCACCCCTCCACTTT.